The clone carrying this TCR beta chain was seen a handful of times. Its antigen is not identified. The record originates from a study of identical twins. Study conclusions and caveats: Models predicted less out-of-frame TCR alpha sharing in monozygotic twins than was found. Fewer insertions characterized abundant cord blood beta clonotypes, whereas memory repertoires showed none.

TCRdb processed the 5' RACE reads anew with MiXCR; each CDR3 protein has one entry. The data show around 570,000 distinct CDR3 sequences, 9.5% to 10% seen once. Germline loops: CDR1 DFQATT, CDR2 SNEGSKA (reference sequence). This CDR3 is built from 15 residues. V was clipped by 6 bases and J by 0 bases, with 16 bases between them. These sequences were also reported in another study, on yellow fever vaccine responses in identical twins.

The rearrangement joins TRBV20-1 to TRBJ2-3; D remains unclear. Source material: PBMCs. This receptor was obtained from a young woman in good health. The CDR3 sequence is CSAQLSAESTDTQYF. Here the CDR3 DNA reads TGCAGTGCCCAACTTTCGGCGGAGAGCACAGATACGCAGTATTTT.